A selection of T cell receptor beta chains follows, all from one sample in a study of CD8 T cells in ankylosing spondylitis. One entry per CDR3 protein, called by TCRdb with MiXCR from the 5' RACE reads. Counted here are roughly 490,000 distinct CDR3 sequences, about 5.4% occurring once; the ten biggest clones make up around 3.4%. The sample taken for sequencing was blood, either unsorted or a sorted T cell fraction (not recorded which). These receptors were obtained from a male donor with ankylosing spondylitis. The CDR3 runs from the conserved cysteine through the conserved F or W. A D gene is named only where the DNA matches it firmly. Clone size is given for some rows only: seen once, a few or many times, or a class if the clone is expanded.

15,many,TRBV7-3,TRBJ2-1,TRBD2,TGTGCCAGCAGCGAGCCCACTAGCGGGGGGGCTCAACAGTTCTTC,CASSEPTSGGAQQFF
13,-,TRBV5-1,TRBJ2-1,-,TGCGCCAGCAGCTTCGATGCCTACAATGAGCAGTTCTTC,CASSFDAYNEQFF
15,many,TRBV5-1,TRBJ1-2,TRBD1,TGCGCCAGCAGCCGCGGTTCAGGGGGCGCGGGTGGCTACACCTTC,CASSRGSGGAGGYTF
15,many,TRBV18,TRBJ2-2,-,TGTGCCAGCTCACAGGAGCCGGGGAACACCGGGGAGCTGTTTTTT,CASSQEPGNTGELFF
13,many,TRBV12-3/TRBV12-4,TRBJ1-1,-,TGTGCCAGCAGTTTCGGTACCATTGGTGAAGCTTTCTTT,CASSFGTIGEAFF
13,many,TRBV28,TRBJ1-3,TRBD1,TGTGCCAGCAGATTGGACAGGACGGACACCATATATTTT,CASRLDRTDTIYF
16,many,TRBV20-1,TRBJ2-1,TRBD2,TGCAGTGCTAGCCCCTTGGAGCGGGAGTTCTACAATGAGCAGTTCTTC,CSASPLEREFYNEQFF
17,many,TRBV20-1,TRBJ2-1,-,TGCAGTGCTAGAGATCTCGTTCGCCTTGGTGAATACAATGAGCAGTTCTTC,CSARDLVRLGEYNEQFF
16,many,TRBV29-1,TRBJ1-3,-,TGCAGCGTTGAAGCGCCAGGCCCTTCCTCTGGAAACACCATATATTTT,CSVEAPGPSSGNTIYF
12,many,TRBV20-1,TRBJ1-2,TRBD1,TGCAGTGCTGCGGACAGGAGATATGGCTACACCTTC,CSAADRRYGYTF
13,many,TRBV27,TRBJ2-7,TRBD2,TGTGCCAGCAGTTTACGGGGGGTTGACGAGCAGTACTTC,CASSLRGVDEQYF
15,many,TRBV7-9,TRBJ2-3,TRBD2,TGTGCCAGCAGCTTGACTAGCGGGATTTCGGATACGCAGTATTTT,CASSLTSGISDTQYF
14,many,TRBV7-2,TRBJ2-1,-,TGTGCCAGCAGCTTATTTGTAGGGCGTATCGAGCAGTTCTTC,CASSLFVGRIEQFF
13,many,TRBV6-5,TRBJ1-1,TRBD1,TGTGCCAGCAGTTATATTACAGGGGGTATGGCTTTCTTT,CASSYITGGMAFF
15,many,TRBV5-1,TRBJ2-1,TRBD1,TGCGCCAGCAGCCTAGGACAGGGGGATTGGAATGAGCAGTTCTTC,CASSLGQGDWNEQFF
18,once,TRBV7-3,TRBJ1-4,TRBD1,TGTGCCTGCAGTGCGACCGGGACAGGAGCTGCAACTAATGAAAAACTGTTTTTT,CACSATGTGAATNEKLFF
15,many,TRBV12-3/TRBV12-4,TRBJ2-3,-,TGTGCCAGCACTCTGAGGTCACGAAGCACAGATACGCAGTATTTT,CASTLRSRSTDTQYF
19,few,TRBV12-3/TRBV12-4,TRBJ2-1,-,TGTGCCAGCAGTACTTACCGCCCGCTACTAGGAAGCTCCTACAATGAGCAGTTCTTC,CASSTYRPLLGSSYNEQFF
13,many,TRBV9,TRBJ1-2,-,TGTGCCAGCAGCGTAGCAGACTCTTATGGCTACACCTTC,CASSVADSYGYTF
14,many,TRBV10-3,TRBJ2-7,TRBD2,TGTGCCATCAGTGCTGGCGGGAGATCCTACGAGCAGTACTTC,CAISAGGRSYEQYF
19,many,TRBV4-3,TRBJ1-6,TRBD1,TGCGCCAGCAGCCACCACATTCCTTACCGGGACAGGACGAAAGCACCCCTCCACTTT,CASSHHIPYRDRTKAPLHF
15,many,TRBV12-3/TRBV12-4,TRBJ2-1,TRBD2,TGTGCCAGCATAACTTCTAGCGGGGGTTACAATGAGCAGTTCTTC,CASITSSGGYNEQFF
14,few,TRBV28,TRBJ2-1,TRBD2,TGTGCCAGCCATCCGGGGGGGGATAAAGATGAGCAGTTCTTC,CASHPGGDKDEQFF